A selection of T cell receptor beta chains follows, all from one sample in a study of molecular identifiers for immune sequencing clone quantification. TCRdb ran MiXCR on the PCR reads and lists one entry per CDR3 protein. This sample yields 460,000 or so distinct CDR3 sequences, of which around 23% are seen a single time; about 0.75% belongs to the top ten. Sequencing was done on a sample of naive CD8+ T cells from blood, with Jurkat cell RNA spiked in. All receptors derive from a human donor in good health. Some libraries in this study had Jurkat cell RNA spiked in. Both conserved end residues are part of each CDR3. The D gene is left open where the match is weak. For some rows the clone size is stated as once, few or many, or as a class when expanded; others skip it.

j_call clone_size v_call d_call cdr3_aa cdr3_nt
TRBJ2-7 - TRBV20-1 - CSASRDGYEQYF TGCAGTGCTAGCCGGGACGGATACGAGCAGTACTTC
TRBJ1-3 few TRBV6-4 - CASTKGPPSSGNTIYF TGTGCCAGCACCAAGGGACCGCCCAGCTCTGGAAACACCATATATTTT
TRBJ2-5 - TRBV10-3 TRBD2 CPTGTSGAAEETQYF TGTCCCACCGGGACTAGCGGGGCGGCCGAGGAGACCCAGTACTTC
TRBJ2-7 - TRBV11-2 - CAGSPPTRSTYEQYF TGTGCCGGCAGCCCGCCCACCCGCAGCACCTACGAGCAGTACTTC
TRBJ2-7 - TRBV7-6 TRBD1 CASSLQGALGEQYF TGTGCCAGCAGCCTGCAGGGGGCGCTAGGCGAGCAGTACTTC
TRBJ2-4 many TRBV28 - CASSLGEAKNIQYF TGTGCCAGCAGTTTAGGAGAAGCCAAAAACATTCAGTACTTC
TRBJ2-7 few TRBV2 - CASSPGKSYEQYF TGTGCCAGCAGTCCAGGAAAGTCCTACGAGCAGTACTTC
TRBJ2-4 - TRBV5-6 - CASSSIPLAKNIQYF TGTGCCAGCAGCTCCATCCCCCTAGCCAAAAACATTCAGTACTTC
TRBJ2-3 many TRBV5-1 TRBD1 CASSSTGGTDTQYF TGCGCCAGCAGCTCGACAGGGGGCACAGATACGCAGTATTTT
TRBJ2-2 once TRBV3-1 TRBD2 CASSLRDYSYTGELFF TGTGCCAGCAGCCTGCGGGACTATAGCTACACCGGGGAGCTGTTTTTT
TRBJ1-2 - TRBV13 - CASSLRVQRTYGYTF TGTGCCAGCAGCTTAAGGGTTCAAAGGACCTATGGCTACACCTTC
TRBJ2-6 many TRBV5-4 - CASSAPQGDGANVLTF TGTGCCAGCAGCGCCCCACAGGGTGACGGGGCCAACGTCCTGACTTTC
TRBJ2-5 - TRBV4-3 - CASSQDRALRVETQYF TGCGCCAGCAGCCAAGATAGAGCCCTCCGGGTGGAGACCCAGTACTTC
TRBJ2-3 many TRBV7-8 TRBD2 CASQMGGGAFLDTQYF TGTGCCAGCCAGATGGGCGGGGGGGCTTTCTTAGATACGCAGTATTTT
TRBJ1-1 - TRBV4-2 - CASSQDLGYEANTEAFF TGTGCCAGCAGCCAAGATTTGGGGTATGAGGCGAACACTGAAGCTTTCTTT
TRBJ2-7 - TRBV29-1 TRBD1 CSVGGAGTGDSYEQYF TGCAGCGTTGGAGGGGCCGGGACAGGTGACTCCTACGAGCAGTACTTC
TRBJ1-5 few TRBV7-9 - CASSRAGHSNQPQHF TGTGCCAGCAGCAGGGCGGGCCATAGCAATCAGCCCCAGCATTTT
TRBJ1-2 many TRBV4-3 TRBD1 CASSPRDRDDVYGYTF TGCGCCAGCAGCCCCCGGGACAGGGATGATGTCTATGGCTACACCTTC
TRBJ2-2 many TRBV7-9 - CASSTAGRLSTGELFF TGTGCCAGCAGCACCGCGGGCAGGCTAAGCACCGGGGAGCTGTTTTTT
TRBJ2-1 few TRBV5-4 TRBD2 CASSVNPGLAGGWGHEQFF TGTGCCAGCAGCGTGAACCCGGGACTAGCGGGAGGCTGGGGTCATGAGCAGTTCTTC
TRBJ1-1 many TRBV7-9 - CASSLIQETNTEAFF TGTGCCAGCAGCTTAATTCAAGAAACGAACACTGAAGCTTTCTTT
TRBJ1-1 many TRBV6-5 - CAVQGSWNTEAFF TGTGCCGTGCAAGGGTCCTGGAACACTGAAGCTTTCTTT
TRBJ1-2 many TRBV12-3/TRBV12-4 TRBD1 CASSADRGIITF TGTGCCAGCAGCGCAGACAGGGGAATTATCACCTTC
TRBJ1-6 many TRBV9 - CASSLNGAGNSPLHF TGTGCCAGCAGTCTAAACGGGGCAGGGAATTCACCCCTCCACTTT
TRBJ1-1 many TRBV7-6 - CASSIWTGTEAFF TGTGCCAGCAGCATCTGGACGGGCACTGAAGCTTTCTTT